The sequence of this T cell receptor (beta chain) was determined in a study of PD-L1 blockade in urothelial cancer. Study overall: Investigators checked blood 3 weeks (second dose) and 6 weeks after treatment start. Study conclusions and caveats: Below-median pretreatment blood TCR clonality was a predictor of better survival.

Synthetic TCR analog templates were spiked into all PCRs individually. Generated by immunoSEQ multiplex PCR, the TCRdb table keeps only in-frame clones and is missing some. The sample records 72,000 or so clones, almost 90% being singletons. The CDR3 contains 14 residues. Trimming took off 3 bases at V and 4 bases at J, with 12 bases between the two ends. Germline V gene sequence: CDR1 SNHLY, CDR2 FYNNEI. Time point: peripheral blood 6 weeks after treatment start. About this clone: The antigen remains undetermined.

The sample was PBMCs, taken around atezolizumab (anti-PD-L1) treatment. This chain uses TRBV2 with TRBJ2-5, with a tentative D call TRBD1 (5 bases). This receptor was taken from a man in his 60s with urothelial cancer. Written as DNA, the CDR3 is TGTGCCAGCAGTGACTCGGCAGGGCGAGAGACCCAGTACTTC. This gives the protein CASSDSAGRETQYF.